Reported below is one TCR beta chain. The antigen is not known. The junction and the germline gene differ at one end; a read error may be behind it. From RNA transcripts, TCR beta CDR3 regions were amplified. First-round RT-PCR with HTBI primers amplified the TCR CDR3 region. Via MiXCR, TCRdb re-called the multiplex PCR reads, giving one row per CDR3 protein. The data contain about 360,000 distinct CDR3 sequences, about a fifth of them singletons. The CDR3 is 12 residues long. Germline V CDR1 and CDR2: SGHAT, FQNNGV. This specimen comes from a study of T cells in Graves' hyperthyroidism and ophthalmopathy. General study points: Also found in blood were most expanded thyroid clonotypes above 0.001.

Researchers defined stable Graves' hyperthyroidism as no ophthalmopathy progression within 18 months. The PBMCs had their origin in less than 13 ml of fresh peripheral blood. The clonotype originates from a woman aged 18-35 years with Graves' hyperthyroidism. The rearrangement joins TRBV11-2 to TRBJ2-7; 8 bases line up with TRBD1. The sample was blood. DNA of the CDR3: TGTGCCAGCAGCCTCAGGGGGCACGAGCTGTACTTC. Translating gives CASSLRGHELYF.